This TCR beta chain was identified during a study of T cell responses to AZD1222 COVID-19 vaccine. Study context: Second-dose intervals of approximately 4 or approximately 12 weeks were pooled. General study findings and limits: The sample set comprised mostly white British donors with more females, and clonal diversity was possibly underestimated. Following two doses of AZD1222, Spike-specific TCR breadth and depth rose. Repertoire sampling occurred only after the peak T cell response.

The CDR3 has 15 residues. CDR1 and CDR2 (germline): SGHTA, FQGTGA. V lost 5 bases and J 4 bases, leaving 17 bases between the germline ends. Concerning this clone: Its antigen remains unknown.

Assay: immunoSEQ multiplex PCR; the TCRdb copy retains only in-frame clones and omits some. The table records roughly 160,000 clones, about 88% of them present only once. Sample: peripheral blood, taken on day 0 of AZD1222 vaccination. The sequence was obtained from an adult in good health. The chain uses TRBV7-3 and TRBJ2-5, with D perhaps TRBD2 (6 bases). Written as DNA, the CDR3 is TGTGCCAGCAGCCCCCTCGCCGGGGGTACAGAGACCCAGTACTTC. Amino acids: CASSPLAGGTETQYF.